A selection of T cell receptor beta chains follows, all from one sample in a study of blood T cell repertoires in COVID-19. The table came from immunoSEQ multiplex PCR; TCRdb's copy has only in-frame clones and leaves some out. The sample shows about 400,000 clones, roughly 88% of them seen only once. Material for sequencing was PBMCs or T cells enriched from blood (not recorded which). Receptor source: a woman aged 30 to 39 with acute COVID-19. The conserved cysteine and the conserved F or W are not part of the CDR3 here.

TRBJ2-3 TRBV9 ASSVDLVADTQY
TRBJ2-7 TRBV5-6 ASSSSTRGLWGEQY
TRBJ2-1 TRBV24-1 ATSPSGADNEQF
TRBJ2-3 TRBV19 ASSIEGGGSTDTQY
TRBJ2-4 TRBV2 ASSEVAGQAKNIQY
TRBJ1-5 TRBV19 ASSPRRTGIGQPQH
TRBJ1-1 TRBV6-1 ASSDYHRGPSAEAF
TRBJ1-1 TRBV10-1 ATRQGLNTEAF
TRBJ1-2 TRBV6-5 ASSWTGGNYGYT
TRBJ2-7 TRBV19 ASPLRTSGTYEQY
TRBJ2-7 TRBV15 ATKGGKQIYEQY
TRBJ1-2 TRBV5-6 ASSRPQGAGYT
TRBJ1-1 TRBV4-2 ASRRPSTGDTEAF
TRBJ2-7 TRBV12-3/TRBV12-4 ASSARPSHEQY
TRBJ2-7 TRBV10-2 ASRPGQNYEQY
TRBJ1-5 TRBV12-3/TRBV12-4 ATTGMANQPQH
TRBJ1-4 TRBV5-1 ASSLDTGGEKLF
TRBJ1-6 TRBV9 ASSVRQDNSPLH
TRBJ1-2 TRBV2 ASSPQGGRGYT
TRBJ2-3 TRBV7-9 ASSPLGAPDTQY
TRBJ2-2 TRBV12-3/TRBV12-4 AGRTGNTGELF
TRBJ2-7 TRBV6-1 ASSEGTPLYEQY
TRBJ2-2 TRBV10-3 AISRTVNTGELF
TRBJ2-7 TRBV9 ASSPTDRQGPYEQY
TRBJ2-7 TRBV9 ASSVASGGADYEQY
TRBJ1-1 TRBV6-2/TRBV6-3 ASSWAGTEAF
TRBJ2-2 TRBV7-8 ASSSSGGADTGELF
TRBJ1-6 TRBV10-3 AISGEPGSPLH
TRBJ2-7 TRBV3-1/TRBV3-2 ASTTGGIYEQY
TRBJ2-1 TRBV5-1 ASSLAGQGYYNEQF
TRBJ2-2 TRBV7-6 ASNSGSGTGELF
TRBJ2-3 TRBV13 ASSPEGTDTQY